Here is one TCR beta chain with its context. Using immunoSEQ multiplex PCR, the repertoire was profiled, and TCRdb retains in-frame clones only, with some absent. This sample carries 150,000 to 200,000 clones, roughly 88% of them seen once, and the ten largest clones take roughly 5.3%. The data derive from a study of control samples from healthy donors and cancer patients. This sequence was found in a woman aged 25 to 39 in good health. Sequenced: blood.

The CDR3 coding sequence is TGTGCCAGTAGGGCAGGGGACTATGGCTACACCTTC. Its protein is CASRAGDYGYTF. V usage is TRBV19 and J usage is TRBJ1-2, with D maybe TRBD1 (6 bases). Between the trimmed V and J ends, which lost 6 bases and 3 bases, there was a span of 8 bases. Germline V gene lookup returns CDR1 LNHDA and CDR2 SQIVND (reference sequence). The CDR3 extends over 12 amino acids.